Listed below are T cell receptor beta chains from one sample, sequenced in a study of beta chain features in type 1 diabetes. The table came from immunoSEQ multiplex PCR; TCRdb's copy has only in-frame clones and leaves some out. This table holds under 300,000 clones, approximately 10% found once. The sample was naive CD4+ T cells from blood. The receptors were gathered from a young man with type 1 diabetes. Both conserved end residues are part of each CDR3. A D gene is named only where the DNA matches it firmly. A clone size is listed for some rows: how often the clone was seen (once, few, many), or a class if it is expanded.

clone_size j_call d_call v_call cdr3_aa cdr3_nt
. TRBJ2-4 . TRBV9 CASSVAVSQDIQYF TGTGCCAGCAGCGTAGCTGTTTCCCAGGACATTCAGTACTTC
few TRBJ1-2 . TRBV10-3 CAISASESYGYTF TGTGCCATCAGCGCCTCAGAATCCTATGGCTACACCTTC
few TRBJ2-3 TRBD2 TRBV29-1 CSVGRVRGGSTDTQYF TGCAGCGTGGGGCGCGTTCGGGGGGGGAGCACAGATACGCAGTATTTT
. TRBJ2-1 TRBD2 TRBV18 CASSPQSGGGYNEQFF TGTGCCAGCTCACCCCAAAGCGGGGGGGGGTACAATGAGCAGTTCTTC
few TRBJ2-3 . TRBV2 CASSPAVADTQYF TGTGCCAGCAGTCCCGCGGTCGCAGATACGCAGTATTTT
. TRBJ1-2 TRBD1 TRBV9 CASSGPDRVGYTF TGTGCCAGCAGCGGACCTGACAGGGTTGGCTACACCTTC
few TRBJ2-1 TRBD1 TRBV2 CASRPDRYNEQFF TGTGCCAGCAGGCCGGACAGGTACAATGAGCAGTTCTTC
few TRBJ1-1 . TRBV7-9 CASSFDMNTEAFF TGTGCCAGCAGCTTTGACATGAACACTGAAGCTTTCTTT
few TRBJ2-7 TRBD1 TRBV5-1 CASSPGTEGYEQYF TGCGCCAGCAGCCCCGGGACAGAGGGTTACGAGCAGTACTTC
few TRBJ2-5 . TRBV4-3 CASSQSIQETQYF TGCGCCAGCAGCCAATCCATCCAAGAGACCCAGTACTTC
few TRBJ2-5 TRBD2 TRBV5-6 CASSLGLAGAGVETQYF TGTGCCAGCAGCTTGGGACTAGCGGGGGCCGGGGTAGAGACCCAGTACTTC
. TRBJ2-5 . TRBV5-4 CASSDPSGTRGQTQYF TGTGCCAGCAGCGACCCCTCCGGGACTCGTGGACAGACCCAGTACTTC
. TRBJ1-4 . TRBV20-1 CSAWTVEKLFF TGCAGTGCTTGGACAGTCGAAAAACTGTTTTTT
. TRBJ1-5 . TRBV11-2 CASSPNTGVNQPQHF TGTGCCAGCAGCCCGAACACCGGGGTCAATCAGCCCCAGCATTTT
few TRBJ2-1 TRBD2 TRBV19 CASSTGLAGGYNEQFF TGTGCCAGTAGTACGGGACTAGCGGGGGGCTACAATGAGCAGTTCTTC
. TRBJ2-1 . TRBV28 CASSLRVGFGSYNEQFF TGTGCCAGCAGTTTGAGGGTCGGCTTCGGCTCCTACAATGAGCAGTTCTTC
. TRBJ1-5 . TRBV30 CAWGQYENQPQHF TGTGCCTGGGGACAGTACGAGAATCAGCCCCAGCATTTT
. TRBJ2-2 . TRBV29-1 CSGSVTGPGELFF TGCAGCGGTTCGGTTACAGGGCCCGGGGAGCTGTTTTTT
few TRBJ2-7 TRBD1 TRBV11-2 CASSFGTVRSEQYF TGTGCCAGCAGCTTTGGGACAGTGAGATCCGAGCAGTACTTC
. TRBJ1-2 . TRBV4-3 CASSQVTAHNYGYTF TGCGCCAGCAGCCAAGTGACTGCCCATAACTATGGCTACACCTTC
. TRBJ1-2 . TRBV5-4 CASSSDGEYGYTF TGTGCCAGCAGTTCGGACGGGGAGTATGGCTACACCTTC
few TRBJ2-1 TRBD2 TRBV5-1 CASSSRTSGGNEQFF TGCGCCAGCAGCTCACGGACTAGCGGGGGGAATGAGCAGTTCTTC
. TRBJ2-1 TRBD2 TRBV7-7 CASSLLAGSSYNEQFF TGTGCTAGCAGCTTACTAGCGGGGAGCTCCTACAATGAGCAGTTCTTC
. TRBJ1-2 . TRBV5-1 CASSLGGGANYGYTF TGCGCCAGCAGCTTGGGTGGGGGCGCTAACTATGGCTACACCTTC
few TRBJ2-2 . TRBV10-3 CAISEWQGAGELFF TGTGCCATCAGTGAGTGGCAGGGCGCCGGGGAGCTGTTTTTT
. TRBJ1-6 . TRBV5-1 CASSLAGAGYSPLHF TGCGCCAGCAGCTTGGCAGGGGCGGGTTATTCACCCCTCCACTTT
few TRBJ2-7 TRBD1 TRBV19 CASSMGTGDDEQYF TGTGCCAGTAGTATGGGGACAGGGGACGACGAGCAGTACTTC